Presented here are 14 T cell receptor beta chains from one specimen sequenced in a study of breast tumors, draining lymph nodes, adjacent tissues. TCRdb analysed the multiplex PCR reads with MiXCR anew, one entry per CDR3 protein. The sample contains more than 85,000 distinct CDR3 sequences, approximately 22% of which appear only once. Breast cancer patients provided tissue from their axillary draining lymph nodes. Sequenced sample: axillary lymph node tissue. The receptors were gathered from a female donor with breast cancer. Some clones in this sample may be carry-over from other donors' samples.

This clonotype was detected ten times or more. The J gene is TRBJ1-4, the V gene TRBV3-1; D possibly corresponds to TRBD1 (5 bases). The V and J ends lost 4 bases and 0 bases respectively, with 12 bases between them. The CDR3 contains 16 residues. CDR1 is LGHDT, CDR2 YNNKEL, per germline (reference sequence). The CDR3 spells CASSPEGRATNEKLFF. CDR3 coding DNA: TGTGCCAGCAGCCCCGAGGGACGTGCAACTAATGAAAAACTGTTTTTT.

Details on this clonotype: This may be a read error, as it is one base from a much larger clone. The chain couples TRBV5-1 to TRBJ2-1, with 10 bases lining up with TRBD2. The germline V gene has CDR1 SGHRS and CDR2 YFSETQ. V shed 3 bases, J shed 7 bases, and the junction held 10 bases outside the gene matches. This CDR3 is built from 16 residues. CDR3 residues: CASSSTLAGIHNEQFF. CDR3 nucleotides: TGCGCCAGCAGCTCAACACTAGCGGGAATTCATAATGAGCAGTTCTTC. The variable domain in full, with the rest retrieved from reference TRBV5-1 and TRBJ2-1, is KAGVTQTPRYLIKTRGQQVTLSCSPISGHRSVSWYQQTPGQGLQFLFEYFSETQRNKGNFPGRFSGRQFSNSRSEMNVSTLELGDSALYLCASSSTLAGIHNEQFFGPGTRLTVL.

This clonotype turned up a few times. The chain couples TRBV27 to TRBJ1-5, with 9 bases lining up with TRBD1. V shed 4 bases and J 7 bases; nucleotides not matched to a gene: 5. The CDR3 totals 14 residues. CDR1 and CDR2 from the germline V gene are MNHEY and SMNVEV (reference sequence). CDR3 nucleotide sequence: TGTGCCAGCAGTTGGGGACAGGGAGGGCAGCCCCAGCATTTT. Its translation: CASSWGQGGQPQHF.

This clonotype occurred many times. This chain links TRBV7-9 with TRBJ2-1, with D perhaps TRBD1 (6 bases). The CDR3 extends over 13 amino acids. Trimming shortened V by 1 base and J by 9 bases, and 10 bases separated the two germline ends. Germline CDR1 and CDR2: SEHNR and FQNEAQ (reference sequence). This chain's CDR3 is CASSLVQGTEQFF. CDR3 in DNA: TGTGCCAGCAGCTTAGTTCAGGGGACTGAGCAGTTCTTC.

This clonotype appeared many times. This rearrangement joins TRBV7-2 to TRBJ2-5; 7 bases map to TRBD2. V was pared by 0 bases and J by 5 bases, with 3 bases of the junction left unmatched. This CDR3 spans 14 amino acids. CDR1 SGHTA and CDR2 FQGNSA come from the germline V gene. The CDR3: CASSLAGGRETQYF. The CDR3 DNA follows: TGTGCCAGCAGCTTAGCGGGGGGGAGGGAGACCCAGTACTTC.

Concerning this clonotype: This may be a read error, as it is one base from a much larger clone. The J gene is TRBJ2-1, the V gene TRBV7-2; D could derive from TRBD1 or TRBD2 (5 bases each). There are 15 residues in the CDR3. The germline V gene encodes CDR1 SGHTA and CDR2 FQGNSA. V lost 4 bases to trimming and J lost 5 bases, with 15 bases between them. CDR3 amino acids: CASSSDRGSHNEQFF. In DNA, the CDR3 is TGTGCCAGCAGCTCAGACAGAGGGTCCCACAATGAGCAGTTCTTC.

This clonotype was recorded many times. The rearrangement uses TRBV29-1 and TRBJ1-2; 7 bases agree with TRBD1. With 5 bases clipped from V and 4 bases from J, the junction kept 4 bases outside the gene matches. CDR3 length: 12 amino acids. Germline lookup yields CDR1 SQVTM and CDR2 ANQGSEA. CDR3 in DNA: TGCAGCGTTCTCCGGGACAGCTATGGCTACACCTTC. Its translation is CSVLRDSYGYTF.

Points on this clonotype: One base away lies a much larger clone, so this may be a sequencing read error. This rearrangement joins TRBV9 to TRBJ2-5, with D perhaps TRBD2 (5 bases). The CDR3 covers 15 residues. CDR1 is SGDLS and CDR2 is YYNGEE in the germline V gene. DNA of the CDR3: TGTGCCGGCAGCGTAGAAGCCGGGGTTAGGGAGACCCAGTACTTC. This gives the protein CAGSVEAGVRETQYF.

With regard to this clonotype: Being one base from a much bigger clone, this may be a read error. This chain joins TRBV5-8 and TRBJ2-1; perhaps TRBD1 as D (6 bases). CDR1 is SGHTS, CDR2 YDEGEE, per germline. This CDR3 has 15 amino acids. The CDR3 is CATLLPGTHSDEQLF. The CDR3 DNA sequence: TGTGCCACCCTCCTACCCGGGACACACAGCGATGAGCAGCTCTTC.

This clonotype was seen repeatedly, ten times or more. The CDR3 region has the DNA TGCAGTGCCAGGACTAGCGGGGTTCAAGAGACCCAGTACTTC. This sequence encodes CSARTSGVQETQYF. The J gene is TRBJ2-5, the V gene TRBV20-1; 12 positions agree with TRBD2. J gave up 2 bases and V 6 bases, and 4 bases lay outside the gene matches. CDR3 length: 14 amino acids. Germline loops: CDR1 DFQATT, CDR2 SNEGSKA (reference sequence).

The V and J genes are TRBV27 and TRBJ2-2; 10 nucleotides line up with TRBD2. The junction had 10 bases not matched to a gene; V was cut back by 4 bases and J by 2 bases. The CDR3 runs 18 residues. Germline V gene sequence: CDR1 MNHEY, CDR2 SMNVEV (reference sequence). The CDR3 here is CASSSYPTSGINTGELFF. Written as DNA, the CDR3 is TGTGCCAGCAGTTCCTACCCCACTAGCGGGATTAACACCGGGGAGCTGTTTTTT.

The table lists this clonotype with many counts. The chain couples TRBV9 to TRBJ2-7; D call uncertain. The V end was cut by 8 bases, the J end by 4 bases, with 16 bases between. CDR1 and CDR2 (germline): SGDLS, YYNGEE. CDR3 length: 13 residues. The CDR3 nucleotides read TGTGCCAGATCCCCCACCCCGTGGTACGAGCAGTACTTC. Translated, it gives CARSPTPWYEQYF.

This clonotype appeared a single time. The CDR3 spells CASSSGGASYNEQFF. The CDR3, as DNA: TGTGCCAGCAGTAGCGGGGGGGCTTCTTACAATGAGCAGTTCTTC. This chain connects TRBV9 to TRBJ2-1; 11 bases fit TRBD2. Germline V gives CDR1 SGDLS, CDR2 YYNGEE. The CDR3 loop spans 15 amino acids. With 5 bases clipped from V and 4 bases from J, the junction kept 5 bases outside the gene matches.

This clonotype was counted at least ten times. This rearrangement joins TRBV7-2 to TRBJ2-3; 9 bases map to TRBD2. V was clipped by 3 bases and J by 6 bases; unmatched bases: 7. The CDR3 spans 15 residues. Per the germline V gene, CDR1 is SGHTA and CDR2 is FQGNSA. CDR3 residues: CASSLISGSGDTQYF. The CDR3 coding sequence is TGTGCCAGCAGCTTGATTAGCGGGAGTGGTGATACGCAGTATTTT.